This entry lists 20 T cell receptor beta chains sequenced from one sample in a study of Graves' ophthalmopathy and Graves' hyperthyroidism. RNA served as the template for amplifying TCR beta CDR3 regions. HTBI primers served in a first-round RT-PCR, which a second-round multiplex PCR followed. TCRdb redid the calling of the multiplex PCR reads with MiXCR, one entry per CDR3 protein. The table shows about 40,000 distinct CDR3 sequences, with under 65% occurring only once. The sample was peripheral blood. These receptors were taken from an adult man with Graves' ophthalmopathy.

This clonotype has a count of ten or more. The rearrangement uses TRBV5-6 and TRBJ2-5, with D possibly matching TRBD2 (5 bases). Trimming shortened V by 5 bases and J by 4 bases, and 12 bases separated the two germline ends. CDR3 length: 13 residues. CDR1 SGHDT and CDR2 YYEEEE come from the germline V gene. The CDR3 is CASRISRGETQYF. The CDR3 coding sequence is TGTGCCAGCAGAATTAGCCGGGGAGAGACCCAGTACTTC.

In DNA form, the CDR3 reads TGTGCCAGTATTGGCGCCGGACAGGGACGGAACTATGGCTACACCTTC. Protein sequence: CASIGAGQGRNYGYTF. V gene TRBV19 combines with J gene TRBJ1-2; 8 bases agree with TRBD1. This CDR3 is 16 amino acids long. J was trimmed by 2 bases and V by 7 bases; bases with no gene match: 12. Germline CDR1 LNHDA, CDR2 SQIVND (reference sequence). The entire variable domain, with the rest obtained from reference TRBV19 and TRBJ1-2, is as follows: DGGITQSPKYLFRKEGQNVTLSCEQNLNHDAMYWYRQDPGQGLRLIYYSQIVNDFQKGDIAEGYSVSREKKESFPLTVTSAQKNPTAFYLCASIGAGQGRNYGYTFGSGTRLTVV.

Regarding this clonotype: This likely comes from a read error, as the CDR3 has no conserved phenylalanine or tryptophan at its end. The rearrangement links TRBV20-1 to TRBJ1-3; D possibly corresponds to TRBD1 (6 bases). Germline CDR1 DFQATT, CDR2 SNEGSKA (reference sequence). This CDR3 region has 13 residues. With 5 bases removed from V and 0 bases from J, the gap between germline ends came to 8 bases. In nucleotides, the CDR3 is TGCAGTGCTGGACAGAGCTCTGGAAACACCATATATTCT. This encodes CSAGQSSGNTIYS.

This clonotype was detected many times. The CDR3 here is CASRLSLEELFF. CDR3 in DNA: TGTGCCAGTAGACTAAGCCTGGAGGAGCTGTTTTTT. V and J are TRBV19 and TRBJ2-2; D call uncertain. Germline lookup yields CDR1 LNHDA and CDR2 SQIVND (reference sequence). V was cut by 6 bases and J by 10 bases, with 12 bases left in between. This CDR3 is built from 12 residues.

Points on this clonotype: A much larger clone lies one base from this, so it may be a read error. J is TRBJ2-3 and V is TRBV6-1; TRBD1 matches 7 bases. This CDR3 region has 15 residues. Germline CDR1 and CDR2: MNHNS and SASEGT. The CDR3: CASSDGDWGTDAQYF. In DNA form, the CDR3 reads TGTGCCAGCAGTGATGGGGATTGGGGGACAGATGCGCAGTATTTT.

In this sample, this clonotype turned up many times. This rearrangement joins TRBV6-1 to TRBJ2-5; the D is unclear. V was pared by 8 bases and J by 1 base, with 11 bases between. The germline CDR1 and CDR2 sequences are MNHNS and SASEGT. The length of the CDR3 is 13 residues. The CDR3 nucleotides read TGTGCCAGCCATACGGCGGTCCAAGAGACCCAGTACTTC. This codes for CASHTAVQETQYF.

This clonotype was recorded many times. The chain links TRBV2 to TRBJ2-3; no clear D. V was cut by 10 bases and J by 4 bases, with 6 bases left in between. The CDR3 consists of 10 residues. The V gene's germline CDR1 is SNHLY and CDR2 FYNNEI. The CDR3 nucleotides are TGTGCCACCGAGTCAGATACGCAGTATTTT. Protein: CATESDTQYF.

The genes are TRBV10-1 and TRBJ2-2; no clear D. This CDR3 has 14 amino acids. The V and J ends lost 3 bases and 5 bases respectively, with 10 bases between them. Germline loops: CDR1 WNHNN, CDR2 SYGVQD (reference sequence). CDR3 sequence: CASSDKLGTGELFF. CDR3 nucleotides: TGCGCCAGCAGTGACAAACTGGGAACCGGGGAGCTGTTTTTT.

Within the sample, this clonotype is medium-sized. The gene calls are TRBV7-2 and TRBJ1-2; tentative D call: TRBD1 (6 bases). V was cut by 7 bases and J by 4 bases, with 13 bases left in between. CDR1 and CDR2 (germline): SGHTA, FQGNSA. The CDR3 consists of 13 residues. The CDR3 is CASKETGLYGYTF. The CDR3 DNA reads TGTGCCAGCAAAGAGACAGGACTCTATGGCTACACCTTC.

Many counts were recorded for this clonotype. V is TRBV6-1 and J is TRBJ2-3, with TRBD1 as a possible D gene (6 bases). CDR3 length: 17 amino acids. Germline CDR1 reads MNHNS; CDR2 reads SASEGT. The germline V and J ends were trimmed by 3 bases and 2 bases, with 18 bases remaining between them. CDR3 sequence reads: CASSDPFSTGLTDTQYF. The CDR3 nucleotides are TGTGCCAGCAGTGACCCCTTTAGCACAGGGCTCACAGATACGCAGTATTTT.

By share, this clonotype counts as medium-sized. The chain recombines TRBV7-8 with TRBJ1-6; 7 positions match TRBD1. Trimming took 5 bases from V and 11 from J; bases not matched to a gene: 6. Germline values: CDR1 SGHVS, CDR2 FQNEAQ. This CDR3 has 13 residues. CDR3 in amino acids: CASSAGQQTPLHF. CDR3 in DNA: TGTGCCAGCAGCGCGGGACAGCAGACACCCCTCCACTTT.

The V gene is TRBV28, the J gene TRBJ2-7; no clear D. V lost 5 bases and J 3 bases, leaving 11 bases between the germline ends. Germline V gene data show CDR1 as MDHEN and CDR2 as SYDVKM. This CDR3 is 13 amino acids long. CDR3 DNA: TGTGCCAGCAGTCCCCCAACAGTCTACGAGCAGTACTTC. Its protein is CASSPPTVYEQYF.

V and J are TRBV10-1 and TRBJ1-2; 11 positions match TRBD1. The CDR3 runs to 13 residues. With V trimmed by 8 bases and J by 5 bases, 4 bases remained unmatched. Germline V gives CDR1 WNHNN, CDR2 SYGVQD (reference sequence). The CDR3 protein is CASRDRGGYGYTF. The CDR3 nucleotides are TGCGCCAGCCGGGACAGGGGGGGGTATGGCTACACCTTC.

The genes are TRBV20-1 and TRBJ1-6; 9 bases align to TRBD1. V trimming: 5 bases; J trimming: 7 bases; junction bases outside the gene matches: 3. Germline lookup yields CDR1 DFQATT and CDR2 SNEGSKA (reference sequence). The CDR3 sequence is 13 residues long. For the CDR3, the DNA is TGCAGTGCTTCCGGGACAGGGAATTCACCCCTCCACTTT. Its protein product is CSASGTGNSPLHF.

This clonotype was seen more than once but under ten times. The genes are TRBV30 and TRBJ1-4; TRBD1 might be the D (6 bases). CDR1 and CDR2 from the germline V gene are GTSNPN and SVGIG (reference sequence). The ends were cut back, 2 bases at V and 0 bases at J, with 13 bases in the middle. The CDR3 sequence is 16 residues long. CDR3 amino acids: CAWSSDRYATNEKLFF. In DNA, the CDR3 is TGTGCCTGGAGTTCGGACAGATATGCAACTAATGAAAAACTGTTTTTT.

This sequence joins TRBV30 and TRBJ2-7, with 13 bases identical to TRBD2. CDR1 and CDR2 (germline): GTSNPN, SVGIG (reference sequence). CDR3 length equals 18 residues. The V and J ends lost 3 bases and 5 bases, in that order; junction bases with no gene match: 16. The CDR3 DNA follows: TGTGCCTGGAGGGAGCGACCTACGGGACTAGCGGGGCACGACGAGCAGTACGTC. This encodes CAWRERPTGLAGHDEQYV.

This clonotype was counted at least ten times. The chain carries TRBV5-8 and TRBJ2-1; perhaps D is TRBD1 or TRBD2 (6 bases each). Trimming pared 4 bases from V and 7 bases from J, leaving 24 bases between. Germline lookup yields CDR1 SGHTS and CDR2 YDEGEE. The CDR3 sequence is 17 residues long. The CDR3 DNA is TGTGCCAGCAGCAGGACCCTAGGGGGAGGCCCAGGGAATGAGCAGTTCTTC. It encodes CASSRTLGGGPGNEQFF.

The count of this clonotype is one. One end of the junction fails to match germline, which may point to a read error. V and J are TRBV15 and TRBJ1-4; 9 nucleotides line up with TRBD1. CDR1 and CDR2 from the germline V gene are LNHNV and YYDKDF (reference sequence). CDR3 length: 19 amino acids. CDR3: CAASRDSYGQGNSNEKPFF. DNA for the CDR3: TGTGCCGCCAGCAGAGACAGTTATGGACAGGGGAACTCTAATGAAAAACCGTTCTTT.

The V call is TRBV7-9, the J call TRBJ1-3; TRBD1 agrees at 9 bases. Per germline, CDR1 SEHNR and CDR2 FQNEAQ (reference sequence). This CDR3 region has 17 residues. The J segment lost 2 bases and the V segment lost 0 bases, leaving 5 bases of the junction unmatched. Here the CDR3 reads CASSLAGTGIAGNTIYF. The DNA of the CDR3 is TGTGCCAGCAGCTTAGCTGGGACAGGGATCGCTGGAAACACCATATATTTT.

This chain uses TRBV5-1 with TRBJ2-5, with 7 bases matching TRBD1. Per the germline V gene, CDR1 is SGHRS and CDR2 is YFSETQ. The V and J ends lost 4 bases and 5 bases, in that order; junction bases with no gene match: 2. The CDR3 sequence is 12 residues long. CDR3 DNA: TGCGCCAGCAGCCCACAGGGGGAGACCCAGTACTTC. It is translated as CASSPQGETQYF.